These 14 T cell receptor beta chains were sequenced from one sample in a study of T cell responses to AZD1222 COVID-19 vaccine (dated by TCRdb to the early 2020s). The library was prepared using the immunoSEQ multiplex PCR assay. TCRdb stores this immuneACCESS table with in-frame sequences only. Part of the clones is absent; in the studies checked, under half of the shortfall reflects unresolved V genes, and no reason is known for the rest. This sample is represented by under 200,000 clones; around 92% of them were singletons. The ten largest clones take up roughly 4.4% of the sample. Reading the label with the study, this specimen's time point is: baseline before first vaccination. Interpreted using the paper, the treatment or condition label stands for: meningococcal conjugate vaccine given as trial control. Source: peripheral blood, taken on day 0 of MenACWY control vaccination. The source of these receptors is an adult in good health.

V is TRBV16 and J is TRBJ1-1; D not certain. The CDR3 loop spans 16 amino acids. The ends were cut back, 4 bases at V and 2 bases at J, with 17 bases in the middle. The germline CDR1 and CDR2 sequences are KGHSY and FQNENV. CDR3 coding DNA: TGTGCCAGCAGCCTCCTAGGTGGGCGCGGTAACACTGAAGCTTTCTTT. It yields the protein CASSLLGGRGNTEAFF.

This clone was recorded only once. This sequence joins TRBV30 and TRBJ2-7; 7 nucleotides match TRBD2. This CDR3 has 14 residues. The junction had 8 bases not matched to a gene; V was cut back by 4 bases and J by 2 bases. Per the germline V gene, CDR1 is GTSNPN and CDR2 is SVGIG (reference sequence). The CDR3 here is CAWKGLAETYEQYF. DNA of the CDR3: TGTGCCTGGAAGGGGCTAGCGGAGACCTACGAGCAGTACTTC.

This clone has a single count. This sequence joins TRBV18 and TRBJ2-7; no definite D call. This CDR3 spans 14 amino acids. The germline V gene has CDR1 KGHSH and CDR2 LQKENI. V gave up 3 bases and J gave up 7 bases, with 16 bases separating them. CDR3 in amino acids: CASSPWTVSGEQYF. CDR3 nucleotide sequence: TGTGCCAGCTCACCGTGGACCGTCTCTGGAGAGCAGTACTTC. The variable domain in full, completed from reference TRBV18 and TRBJ2-7, reads NAGVMQNPRHLVRRRGQEARLRCSPMKGHSHVYWYRQLPEEGLKFMVYLQKENIIDESGMPKERFSAEFPKEGPSILRIQQVVRGDSAAYFCASSPWTVSGEQYFGPGTRLTVT.

The chain joins TRBV20-1 to TRBJ2-7; 10 bases align to TRBD1. This CDR3 comprises 14 residues. With V trimmed by 6 bases and J by 4 bases, 9 bases remained unmatched. CDR1 is DFQATT and CDR2 is SNEGSKA in the germline V gene (reference sequence). The CDR3 sequence: CSASPGQGGYEQYF. The CDR3 DNA reads TGCAGTGCGAGTCCTGGACAGGGGGGATACGAGCAGTACTTC.

The chain employs TRBV30 and TRBJ1-2; unclear D gene. There are 16 residues in the CDR3. Germline V gene lookup returns CDR1 GTSNPN and CDR2 SVGIG (reference sequence). The V gene lost 1 base and the J gene lost 2 bases, with 17 bases spanning the gap. The chain's CDR3 is CAWSDPGRAGNYGYTF. CDR3 nucleotides: TGTGCCTGGAGTGACCCCGGCCGGGCCGGCAACTATGGCTACACCTTC.

This chain connects TRBV2 to TRBJ1-5, with 9 bases aligning to TRBD1. With 4 bases clipped from V and 1 base from J, the junction kept 8 bases outside the gene matches. There are 17 residues in the CDR3. The V gene's germline CDR1 is SNHLY and CDR2 FYNNEI. The chain's CDR3 is CASSVTGQGWSNQPQHF. Written as DNA, the CDR3 is TGTGCCAGCAGTGTAACGGGACAGGGTTGGAGCAATCAGCCCCAGCATTTT.

This chain joins TRBV10-2 and TRBJ1-3; D unclear. Deletions cut 5 bases from V and 0 bases from J, with 14 bases between. The CDR3 spans 16 residues. Germline values: CDR1 WSHSY, CDR2 SAAADI. CDR3 DNA sequence: TGCGCCAGCAGTCGCTCGCACTCCCCCTCTGGAAACACCATATATTTT. It yields the protein CASSRSHSPSGNTIYF.

This chain links TRBV19 with TRBJ1-3; 7 nucleotides match TRBD1. Germline lookup yields CDR1 LNHDA and CDR2 SQIVND (reference sequence). The CDR3 has 15 residues. The V gene end was trimmed by 2 bases and the J gene end by 4 bases; junction bases not matched to a gene: 5. In DNA, the CDR3 is TGTGCCAGTAGTATATCCCAAGGGGGCGGAAACACCATATATTTT. Translating gives CASSISQGGGNTIYF.

The chain uses TRBV7-3 and TRBJ2-1, with D possibly being TRBD1 (5 bases). The CDR3 spans 14 residues. Germline-derived CDR1 and CDR2 are SGHTA and FQGTGA. Trimming took off 4 bases at V and 6 bases at J, with 13 bases between the two ends. The CDR3 bases are TGTGCCAGCAGCTCCCAGGACAAGTCCAATGAGCAGTTCTTC. Amino acid sequence: CASSSQDKSNEQFF.

The V gene is TRBV18, the J gene TRBJ1-4; D gene uncertain. The CDR3 is 17 amino acids. CDR1 and CDR2 from the germline V gene are KGHSH and LQKENI. V shed 3 bases and J shed 0 bases, with 14 bases lying between them. The CDR3 DNA reads as TGTGCCAGCTCACCGACGAGAAATCCTGCAACTAATGAAAAACTGTTTTTT. Its translation is CASSPTRNPATNEKLFF.

The chain recombines TRBV5-1 with TRBJ2-1; 7 bases are shared with TRBD1. Germline V gene sequence: CDR1 SGHRS, CDR2 YFSETQ. Germline trimming cut 4 bases from V and 2 bases from J; bases unmatched to any gene: 6. The length of the CDR3 is 15 residues. This CDR3 is CASSNTGVTYNEQFF. CDR3 DNA: TGCGCCAGCAGCAACACAGGGGTCACCTACAATGAGCAGTTCTTC.

The rearrangement joins TRBV12-5 to TRBJ2-1; 8 nucleotides match TRBD1. The germline V gene encodes CDR1 LGHNT and CDR2 FRNRAP. V gave up 6 bases and J gave up 4 bases; unmatched junction bases: 5. This CDR3 contains 14 residues. Here the CDR3 DNA reads TGTGCTAGTGGAATTACAGGGGGTTACAATGAGCAGTTCTTC. It yields the protein CASGITGGYNEQFF.

The V and J genes are TRBV9 and TRBJ1-2, with D perhaps matching TRBD1 (6 bases). The V gene's germline CDR1 is SGDLS and CDR2 YYNGEE. V lost 3 bases and J 4 bases, leaving 19 bases between the germline ends. This CDR3 is built from 16 residues. The CDR3 DNA is TGTGCCAGCAGCGCCCCGACGGGGGGCGCGGGCTATGGCTACACCTTC. This codes for CASSAPTGGAGYGYTF.

DNA of the CDR3: TGTGCCAGCAGCTCGGGACAGAAGTACGAGCAGTACTTC. Protein product: CASSSGQKYEQYF. The genes are TRBV9 and TRBJ2-7; 7 positions agree with TRBD1. The ends lost 4 bases at V and 4 bases at J; junction bases unmatched: 5. Per germline, CDR1 SGDLS and CDR2 YYNGEE. CDR3 length: 13 residues.